The present T cell receptor (beta chain) was sequenced within a study of T cell changes during pregnancy in multiple sclerosis. TCRdb keeps only in-frame clones here, not all; method: immunoSEQ multiplex PCR. The sample consists of about 110,000 clones, about 90% of them appearing once. The TCR sequence derives from a female donor with multiple sclerosis, enrolled in a pregnancy study. Material: peripheral blood, obtained before pregnancy.

Written as DNA, the CDR3 is TGTGCCAGCAGCTACGGGACAGAGACCGGTGAGCAGTTCTTC. This encodes CASSYGTETGEQFF. The V call is TRBV27, the J call TRBJ2-1; the match to TRBD1 covers 7 bases. Germline loops: CDR1 MNHEY, CDR2 SMNVEV (reference sequence). With 6 bases clipped from V and 9 bases from J, the junction kept 11 bases outside the gene matches. This CDR3 region has 14 residues.